Below, 14 T cell receptor beta chains from the same sample are listed, as sequenced in a study of control samples from healthy donors and cancer patients. Assay: immunoSEQ multiplex PCR; the TCRdb copy retains only in-frame clones and omits some. Of approximately 79,000 clones in the sample, 89% were seen once. The sample was blood. Receptor source: a man between 50 and 59 years old in good health.

The J gene is TRBJ1-6, the V gene TRBV5-5, with 9 bases aligning to TRBD1. With 0 bases clipped from V and 7 bases from J, the junction kept 11 bases outside the gene matches. CDR1 is SGHKS, CDR2 YYEKEE, per germline (reference sequence). This CDR3 region has 18 residues. The CDR3 DNA follows: TGTGCCAGCAGCTTGGCCCGGGACAGGGCGCCGGCGAATTCACCCCTCCACTTT. It yields the protein CASSLARDRAPANSPLHF.

The genes are TRBV19 and TRBJ1-1; perhaps TRBD1 as D (5 bases). Per germline, CDR1 LNHDA and CDR2 SQIVND (reference sequence). Trimming cost V 1 base and J 8 bases, with 17 bases left between them. The CDR3 length is 15 residues. This CDR3 is CASSIGGLPLWEAFF. CDR3 nucleotide sequence: TGTGCCAGTAGTATAGGGGGCCTCCCCCTTTGGGAAGCTTTCTTT.

CDR3 protein: CASSQDGGRGREKLFF. DNA for the CDR3: TGCGCCAGCAGCCAAGATGGGGGCAGGGGCCGAGAAAAACTGTTTTTT. The V and J genes are TRBV4-1 and TRBJ1-4, with D possibly matching TRBD1 (6 bases). This CDR3 has 16 residues. Germline CDR1 and CDR2: MGHRA and YSYEKL. The ends were cut back, 0 bases at V and 8 bases at J, with 16 bases in the middle.

This chain joins TRBV30 and TRBJ1-6; unclear D gene. This CDR3 contains 13 residues. Germline V gene sequence: CDR1 GTSNPN, CDR2 SVGIG (reference sequence). The V end lost 2 bases, the J end lost 0 bases, and 2 bases lay between the germline ends. CDR3 loop: CAWSSSYNSPLHF. In nucleotides, the CDR3 is TGTGCCTGGAGTAGCTCCTATAATTCACCCCTCCACTTT.

J is TRBJ2-5 and V is TRBV30, with D tentatively TRBD1 or TRBD2 (6 bases each). The CDR3 sequence is 13 residues long. CDR1 is GTSNPN and CDR2 is SVGIG in the germline V gene (reference sequence). V was cut by 0 bases and J by 5 bases, with 10 bases left in between. This CDR3 is CAWSVRGGETQYF. In DNA form, the CDR3 reads TGTGCCTGGAGTGTACGAGGGGGGGAGACCCAGTACTTC.

CDR3 amino acids: CASSQDRGAGTQYF. CDR3 nucleotide sequence: TGTGCCAGCAGCCAAGACAGGGGGGCGGGTACGCAGTATTTT. This chain uses TRBV7-2 with TRBJ2-3; 9 bases map to TRBD1. Per germline, CDR1 SGHTA and CDR2 FQGNSA. Germline trimming cut 5 bases from V and 8 bases from J; bases unmatched to any gene: 8. This CDR3 is 14 amino acids long. Full variable domain (rest looked up from reference TRBV7-2 and TRBJ2-3): GAGVSQSPSNKVTEKGKDVELRCDPISGHTALYWYRQSLGQGLEFLIYFQGNSAPDKSGLPSDRFSAERTGGSVSTLTIQRTQQEDSAVYLCASSQDRGAGTQYFGPGTRLTVL.

This chain connects TRBV10-3 to TRBJ1-1; 7 nucleotides match TRBD1. V was pared by 0 bases and J by 8 bases, with 3 bases of the junction left unmatched. This CDR3 spans 13 amino acids. Germline values: CDR1 ENHRY, CDR2 SYGVKD. CDR3 DNA: TGTGCCATCAGTGAGTCGAGACAGGGAGAAGCTTTCTTT. The encoded protein is CAISESRQGEAFF.

This clone was recorded a few times. The rearrangement uses TRBV30 and TRBJ1-3, with D unclear. The germline V gene has CDR1 GTSNPN and CDR2 SVGIG (reference sequence). The germline V and J ends were trimmed by 0 bases and 0 bases, with 6 bases remaining between them. The CDR3 has 14 amino acids. CDR3 DNA: TGTGCCTGGAGTGTAGGGTACTCTGGAAACACCATATATTTT. Translation gives CAWSVGYSGNTIYF.

A single count supports this clone. The rearrangement joins TRBV4-2 to TRBJ2-5; D is unclear. The CDR3 sequence is 12 residues long. Trimming removed 1 base from V and 5 bases from J, with 5 bases in between. CDR1 is LGHNA, CDR2 YNFKEQ, per germline. Here the CDR3 reads CASSQALETQYF. The CDR3 DNA reads as TGTGCCAGCAGCCAAGCCCTGGAGACCCAGTACTTC.

This sequence joins TRBV4-2 and TRBJ2-7; no reliable D call. Germline V lookup: CDR1 LGHNA, CDR2 YNFKEQ. The CDR3 is 11 amino acids. V was pared by 4 bases and J by 0 bases, with 1 base between. Written as DNA, the CDR3 is TGTGCCAGCAGCCGCTCCTACGAGCAGTACTTC. It encodes CASSRSYEQYF.

This clone has just a few counts. The chain employs TRBV29-1 and TRBJ1-1; 8 bases line up with TRBD1. The CDR3 contains 15 residues. CDR1 is SQVTM and CDR2 is ANQGSEA in the germline V gene. V shed 7 bases, J shed 0 bases, and the junction held 10 bases outside the gene matches. In DNA, the CDR3 is TGCAGCGGGCGGACAGGGCGACGCATGAACACTGAAGCTTTCTTT. Its protein is CSGRTGRRMNTEAFF.

V is TRBV6-5 and J is TRBJ2-1; a weak D match, TRBD2 (6 bases). The V gene lost 6 bases and the J gene lost 9 bases, with 15 bases spanning the gap. The germline V gene encodes CDR1 MNHEY and CDR2 SVGAGI. The CDR3 is 13 amino acids. The CDR3 DNA reads as TGTGCCAGCAGCAGACTAGTTCACAGTGAGCAGTTCTTC. Encoded protein: CASSRLVHSEQFF.

The chain has TRBV24-1 and TRBJ2-3; weak D call: TRBD2 (5 bases). The CDR3 is 15 residues long. V lost 3 bases to trimming and J lost 2 bases, with 11 bases between them. The germline gives CDR1 KGHDR, CDR2 SFDVKD. Here the CDR3 reads CATSDEGSLTDTQYF. For the CDR3, the DNA is TGTGCCACCAGTGATGAGGGCTCGCTCACAGATACGCAGTATTTT.

The chain couples TRBV30 to TRBJ2-7, with 8 bases matching TRBD2. CDR1 is GTSNPN and CDR2 is SVGIG in the germline V gene (reference sequence). The CDR3 sequence is 15 residues long. V was pared by 0 bases and J by 3 bases, with 7 bases of the junction left unmatched. CDR3 nucleotide sequence: TGTGCCTGGAGTGTACACGGGGGGGGGCTCTACGAGCAGTACTTC. As protein: CAWSVHGGGLYEQYF.